This T cell receptor beta chain was obtained from a study of T cells after posttransplantation cyclophosphamide. Points from the study as a whole: Later post-transplant blood repertoires were often dominated by donor CD8+ memory clones. TRB clonality was highly associated with recipient CMV seropositivity and reactivation. Skin or GI-infiltrating T cells shared few TRB sequences with blood.

Control samples came 1 year after myeloablative marrow transplants with methotrexate plus calcineurin inhibitor. The protocol was immunoSEQ multiplex PCR, while the TCRdb copy is restricted to in-frame clones and leaves out a portion. In the table there are 20,000 to 25,000 clones, approximately 90% of which are singletons. Germline CDR1 reads MNHEY; CDR2 reads SVGAGI. The CDR3 is 16 residues long. Trimming cost V 4 bases and J 3 bases; bases outside gene matches: 9. For this clone: Antigen: not known.

This receptor was obtained from a female patient aged 30 to 45 who received an allogeneic stem cell transplant from an unrelated donor, was CMV-positive, and had acute and chronic GVHD. Some T cells may have originated in the graft donor. The gene calls are TRBV6-5 and TRBJ2-3, with TRBD2 identical over 8 bases. Source: PBMCs, taken just over 350 days after allogeneic stem cell transplant with calcineurin inhibitor and methotrexate. CDR3 sequence: CASSSTSGGGTDTQYF. The DNA of the CDR3 is TGTGCCAGCAGTTCTACATCGGGGGGGGGAACAGATACGCAGTATTTT.